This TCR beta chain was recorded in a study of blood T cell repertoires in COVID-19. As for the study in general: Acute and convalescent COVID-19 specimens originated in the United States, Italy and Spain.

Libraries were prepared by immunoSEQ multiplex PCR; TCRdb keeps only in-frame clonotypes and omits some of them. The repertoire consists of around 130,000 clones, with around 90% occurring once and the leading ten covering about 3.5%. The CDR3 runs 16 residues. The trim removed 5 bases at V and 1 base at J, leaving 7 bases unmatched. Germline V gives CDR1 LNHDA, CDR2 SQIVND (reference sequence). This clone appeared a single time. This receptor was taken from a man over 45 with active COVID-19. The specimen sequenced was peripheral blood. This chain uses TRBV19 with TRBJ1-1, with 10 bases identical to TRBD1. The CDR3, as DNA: TGTGCCAGTAGTCCCCGACAGGGGGCGGCGAACACTGAAGCTTTCTTT. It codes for CASSPRQGAANTEAFF.